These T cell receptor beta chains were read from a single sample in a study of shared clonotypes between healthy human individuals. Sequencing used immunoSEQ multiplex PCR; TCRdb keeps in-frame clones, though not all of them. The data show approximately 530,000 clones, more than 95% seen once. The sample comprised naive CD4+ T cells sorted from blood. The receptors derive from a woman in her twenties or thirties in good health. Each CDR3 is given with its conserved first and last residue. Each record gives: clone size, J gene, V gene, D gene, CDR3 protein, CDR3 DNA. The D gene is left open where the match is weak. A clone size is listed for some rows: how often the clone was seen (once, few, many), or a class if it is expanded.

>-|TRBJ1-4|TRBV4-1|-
CASSQVQTTNEKLFF
TGCGCCAGCAGCCAGGTGCAGACAACTAATGAAAAACTGTTTTTT
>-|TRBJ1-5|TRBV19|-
CASSIGRQINQPQHF
TGTGCCAGTAGTATAGGGCGGCAGATCAATCAGCCCCAGCATTTT
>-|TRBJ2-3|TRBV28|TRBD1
CASSSHKGAGDTQYF
TGTGCCAGCAGTTCACATAAGGGGGCGGGAGATACGCAGTATTTT
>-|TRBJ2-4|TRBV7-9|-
CASSLSGKNIQYF
TGTGCCAGCAGCTTGAGCGGGAAAAACATTCAGTACTTC
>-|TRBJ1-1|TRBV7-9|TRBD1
CASSKDGDRVETEAFF
TGTGCCAGCAGCAAAGACGGGGACAGGGTTGAGACTGAAGCTTTCTTT
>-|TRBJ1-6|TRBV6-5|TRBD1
CASSYEGAGNSPLHF
TGTGCCAGCAGTTACGAGGGGGCAGGGAATTCACCCCTCCACTTT
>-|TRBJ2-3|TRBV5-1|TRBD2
CASSFLAGAENTQYF
TGCGCCAGCAGCTTTCTAGCGGGAGCGGAGAATACGCAGTATTTT
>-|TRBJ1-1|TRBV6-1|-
CASSEVGGAEAFF
TGTGCCAGCAGTGAAGTGGGGGGAGCTGAAGCTTTCTTT
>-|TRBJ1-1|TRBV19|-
CASSTQEAPTEAFF
TGTGCCAGTAGTACACAGGAGGCCCCCACTGAAGCTTTCTTT
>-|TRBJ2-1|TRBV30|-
CAWSVRSSYNEQFF
TGTGCCTGGAGTGTAAGGAGCTCCTACAATGAGCAGTTCTTC
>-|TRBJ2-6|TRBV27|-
CASSLSGVTGANVLTF
TGTGCCAGCAGTTTATCAGGAGTCACTGGGGCCAACGTCCTGACTTTC
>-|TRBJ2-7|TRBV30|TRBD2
CAWRKTSGPHEQYF
TGTGCCTGGAGGAAGACTAGCGGGCCCCACGAGCAGTACTTC
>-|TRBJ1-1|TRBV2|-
CASRWTLNTEAFF
TGTGCCAGCAGGTGGACATTGAACACTGAAGCTTTCTTT
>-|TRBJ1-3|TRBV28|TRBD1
CASSLDRGPGNTIYF
TGTGCCAGCAGTTTAGACAGGGGGCCAGGAAACACCATATATTTT
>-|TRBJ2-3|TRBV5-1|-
CASSLVWGDTQYF
TGCGCCAGCAGCTTGGTATGGGGGGATACGCAGTATTTT
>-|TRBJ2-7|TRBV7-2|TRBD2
CASSSDTGGSLEQYF
TGTGCCAGCAGCTCAGATACGGGAGGGAGTCTCGAGCAGTACTTC
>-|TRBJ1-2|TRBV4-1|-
CASSQESVSLGYTF
TGCGCCAGCAGCCAAGAATCTGTGAGTCTCGGCTACACCTTC
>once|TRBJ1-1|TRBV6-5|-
CASSYLGENPNTEAFF
TGTGCCAGCAGTTATTTGGGGGAAAACCCGAACACTGAAGCTTTCTTT
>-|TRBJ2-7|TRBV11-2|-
CASSLDQGLTYEQYF
TGTGCCAGCAGCTTAGATCAGGGGTTAACCTACGAGCAGTACTTC
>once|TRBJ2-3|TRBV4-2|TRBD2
CASSQEGSSGGGDTQYF
TGTGCCAGCAGCCAAGAGGGCTCTAGCGGGGGAGGGGATACGCAGTATTTT
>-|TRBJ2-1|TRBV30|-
CAWALLGAGSSYNEQFF
TGTGCCTGGGCTCTCCTGGGTGCGGGAAGCTCCTACAATGAGCAGTTCTTC
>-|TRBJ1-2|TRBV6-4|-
CASSDSRRGGYTF
TGTGCCAGCAGTGACTCGAGAAGAGGTGGCTACACCTTC
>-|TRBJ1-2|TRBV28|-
CASSLVTGYGYTF
TGTGCCAGCAGTTTAGTGACAGGCTATGGCTACACCTTC
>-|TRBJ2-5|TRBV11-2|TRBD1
CASSAPGQGAWEQYF
TGTGCCAGCAGCGCACCGGGACAGGGGGCCTGGGAGCAGTACTTC
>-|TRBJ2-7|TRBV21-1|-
CASSPPRDNYEQYF
TGTGCCAGCAGCCCCCCCCGGGACAACTACGAGCAGTACTTC
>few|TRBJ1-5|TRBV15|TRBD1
CATSMRQGAPQHF
TGTGCCACCAGCATGAGACAGGGTGCGCCCCAGCATTTT
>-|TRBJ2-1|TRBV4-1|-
CASSQVVSANNEQFF
TGCGCCAGCAGCCAAGTAGTGAGCGCGAACAATGAGCAGTTCTTC
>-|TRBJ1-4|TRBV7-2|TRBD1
CASSLDRGSNEKLFF
TGTGCCAGCAGCTTAGACAGGGGATCTAATGAAAAACTGTTTTTT
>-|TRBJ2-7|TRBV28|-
CASSSITRGEQYF
TGTGCCAGCAGTTCAATCACTAGAGGCGAGCAGTACTTC
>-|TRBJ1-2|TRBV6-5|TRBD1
CASSRDRVRGYTF
TGTGCCAGCAGTCGCGACAGGGTGCGAGGCTACACCTTC
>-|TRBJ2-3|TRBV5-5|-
CASSPDRFRSDTQYF
TGTGCCAGCAGCCCCGACAGGTTTCGGTCAGATACGCAGTATTTT
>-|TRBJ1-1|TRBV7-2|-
CASSLSQGRTEAFF
TGTGCCAGCAGCTTATCCCAGGGTCGTACTGAAGCTTTCTTT
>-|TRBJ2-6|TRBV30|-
CAWTLGLGANVLTF
TGTGCCTGGACTTTGGGTTTGGGGGCCAACGTCCTGACTTTC